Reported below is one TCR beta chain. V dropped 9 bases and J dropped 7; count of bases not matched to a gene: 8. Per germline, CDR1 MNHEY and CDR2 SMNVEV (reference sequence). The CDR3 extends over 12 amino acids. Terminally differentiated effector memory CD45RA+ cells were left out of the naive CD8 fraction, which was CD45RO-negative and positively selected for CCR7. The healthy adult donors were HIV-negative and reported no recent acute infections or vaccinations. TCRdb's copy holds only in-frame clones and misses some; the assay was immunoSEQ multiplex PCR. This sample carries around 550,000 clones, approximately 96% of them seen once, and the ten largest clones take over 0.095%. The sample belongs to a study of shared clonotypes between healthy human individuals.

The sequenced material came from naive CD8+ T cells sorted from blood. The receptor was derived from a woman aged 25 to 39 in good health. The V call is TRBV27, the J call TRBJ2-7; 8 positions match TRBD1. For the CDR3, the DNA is TGTGCCAGTTGGACAGGGTTGGGGGAGCAGTACTTC. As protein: CASWTGLGEQYF.